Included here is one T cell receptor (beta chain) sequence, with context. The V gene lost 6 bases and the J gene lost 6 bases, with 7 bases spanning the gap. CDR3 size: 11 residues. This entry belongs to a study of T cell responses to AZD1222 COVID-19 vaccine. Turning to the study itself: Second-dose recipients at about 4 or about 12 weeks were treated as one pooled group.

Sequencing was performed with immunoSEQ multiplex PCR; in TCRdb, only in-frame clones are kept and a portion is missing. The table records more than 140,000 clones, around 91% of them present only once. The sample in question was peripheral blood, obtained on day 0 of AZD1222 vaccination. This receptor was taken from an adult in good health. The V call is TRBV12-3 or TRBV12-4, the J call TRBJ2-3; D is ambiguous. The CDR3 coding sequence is TGTGCCAGCAGCCCGAGGGATACGCAGTATTTT. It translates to CASSPRDTQYF.